The rows below give T cell receptor beta chains drawn from one sample of a study of T cells in localized non-small cell lung cancer. Libraries were prepared by immunoSEQ multiplex PCR; TCRdb keeps only in-frame clonotypes and omits some of them. The sample holds about 13,000 clones, more than 75% seen once. The material was peripheral blood, obtained before any cancer treatment. Every receptor here comes from a male donor aged 60 or over with stage I squamous cell lung carcinoma. The conserved cysteine and the conserved F or W are not part of the CDR3 here.

CDR3,V,J
ASSRSGASSYNEQF,TRBV7-3,TRBJ2-1
ASSVDGDTIY,TRBV9,TRBJ1-3
ASSLESGLAKNIQY,TRBV5-1,TRBJ2-4
ASSFSGRNNNEQF,TRBV5-1,TRBJ2-1
ASSSWTGGGEQY,TRBV11-3,TRBJ2-7
ASSIFGGQSDTQY,TRBV19,TRBJ2-3
ASQEGGLDTQY,TRBV6-5,TRBJ2-3
ASSLFGQGENTIY,TRBV28,TRBJ1-3
ASSVPGQPYEQY,TRBV2,TRBJ2-7
SARTEFSGNTIY,TRBV29-1,TRBJ1-3
ASSIGELSYNEQF,TRBV19,TRBJ2-1
ASSAGGGPDTQY,TRBV9,TRBJ2-3
ASTPGRQETQY,TRBV28,TRBJ2-5
ASSSGLAGEELNEQF,TRBV7-6,TRBJ2-1
ASSSGTSGRLGLGTDTQY,TRBV5-4,TRBJ2-3
ASSLPAGSGNTIY,TRBV28,TRBJ1-3
ASSPPVWTEAF,TRBV7-9,TRBJ1-1
AWGGGGAGEQY,TRBV30,TRBJ2-7
ASSLEGGGRRGYT,TRBV5-4,TRBJ1-2
ASRGVGDEQF,TRBV2,TRBJ2-1
ASSSDTYEQY,TRBV6-5,TRBJ2-7
ATTSRPDNEQF,TRBV10-3,TRBJ2-1
ASSLISTDTQY,TRBV5-4,TRBJ2-3
ASSTTPGNTIY,TRBV4-1,TRBJ1-3
ASSGQSNTEAF,TRBV2,TRBJ1-1
ASNGAPRRGADTQY,TRBV5-4,TRBJ2-3
AIRVDGALGANVLT,TRBV10-3,TRBJ2-6
ASTGGPETQY,TRBV6-1,TRBJ2-5
ASSSGMGIYTGELF,TRBV5-6,TRBJ2-2
SVAGRGASYEQY,TRBV29-1,TRBJ2-7
ASSYRLAGGYDEQF,TRBV6-5,TRBJ2-1
ASSDRGETQY,TRBV19,TRBJ2-5
ASSASRDRVGYEQF,TRBV19,TRBJ2-1
ASSYGSGRRRETQY,TRBV6-5,TRBJ2-5
ASSFSSGSNHNEQF,TRBV27,TRBJ2-1
ASSPTSGRASYEQY,TRBV5-8,TRBJ2-7
ASRDLSSTQSRANVLT,TRBV12-2,TRBJ2-6
ASSGQGTHEQY,TRBV2,TRBJ2-7
ASSYREGEAF,TRBV18,TRBJ1-1
ASSRTGGFLDEQY,TRBV11-2,TRBJ2-7
ASSLQDYEQY,TRBV11-2,TRBJ2-7
ASGTRPYEQY,TRBV19,TRBJ2-7
ASSPDRAQPQH,TRBV11-2,TRBJ1-5
ASGLTPSNYGYT,TRBV5-5,TRBJ1-2
ASSQWRGQRPYNEQF,TRBV23-1,TRBJ2-1
ASSLAYTMRSTDTQY,TRBV5-1,TRBJ2-3
AWSVSRKNTGELF,TRBV30,TRBJ2-2
ASSDPGLGNFDEQF,TRBV7-9,TRBJ2-1
ASSTGTGGPLGETQY,TRBV25-1,TRBJ2-5
ASSRDRGWGNEKLF,TRBV7-9,TRBJ1-4
ASSSTTGWEQY,TRBV2,TRBJ2-7
ASGLSGGETQY,TRBV12-5,TRBJ2-5
ASSLFTTGVNTEAF,TRBV27,TRBJ1-1
ASSIAGNNQPQH,TRBV19,TRBJ1-5
ASSKDRQETQY,TRBV5-1,TRBJ2-5
ASSLQGQETQY,TRBV6-1,TRBJ2-5
AWSAQPGSEAF,TRBV30,TRBJ1-1
ASSRSGRGNTEAF,TRBV6-5,TRBJ1-1
ASSPGQDFNYGYT,TRBV13,TRBJ1-2